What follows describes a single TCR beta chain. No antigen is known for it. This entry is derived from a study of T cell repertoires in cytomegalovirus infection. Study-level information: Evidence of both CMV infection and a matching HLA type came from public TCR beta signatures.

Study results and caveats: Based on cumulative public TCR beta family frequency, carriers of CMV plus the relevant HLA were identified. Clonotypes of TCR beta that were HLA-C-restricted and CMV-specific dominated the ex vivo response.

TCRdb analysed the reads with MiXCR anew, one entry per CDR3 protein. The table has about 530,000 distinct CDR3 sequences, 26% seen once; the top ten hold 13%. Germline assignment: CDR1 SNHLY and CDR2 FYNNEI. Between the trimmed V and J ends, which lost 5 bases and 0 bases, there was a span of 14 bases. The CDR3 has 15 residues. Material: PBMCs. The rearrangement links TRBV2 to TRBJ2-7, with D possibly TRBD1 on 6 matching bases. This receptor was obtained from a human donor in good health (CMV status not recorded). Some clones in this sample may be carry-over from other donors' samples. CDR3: CASSLGGTSSYEQYV. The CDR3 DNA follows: TGTGCCAGCAGTCTAGGGGGAACTAGCTCCTACGAGCAGTACGTC.